This note documents a single T cell receptor (beta chain) sequence. The data derive from a study of cytomegalovirus exposure and HLA in healthy donors. Germline V lookup: CDR1 SGHNT, CDR2 YYREEE (reference sequence). V shed 4 bases and J 0 bases; nucleotides not matched to a gene: 5. The CDR3 is made up of 15 amino acids. The study ran its PCR with 60 Vbeta and 13 Jbeta primers. Some clones are missing from TCRdb's copy, which holds only in-frame ones; the method was immunoSEQ multiplex PCR. The sample consists of about 120,000 clones, approximately 80% of them appearing once. Sequencing was performed on PBMCs. This receptor was obtained from a middle-aged man in good health and CMV-seronegative. The chain uses TRBV5-4 and TRBJ2-7; 9 nucleotides agree with TRBD1. Here the CDR3 DNA reads TGTGCCAGCAGCGCGGGGACAGGGAGCTCCTACGAGCAGTACTTC. It yields the protein CASSAGTGSSYEQYF.